This T cell receptor beta chain emerged from a study of low-dose radiotherapy and immunotherapy resistance in tumors. The wider study: Every two weeks, cyclophosphamide 200 mg/m2 was infused one day before radiation plus immunotherapy.

V was pared by 4 bases and J by 0 bases, with 10 bases between. CDR3 size: 14 residues. Every donor was treated with nivolumab, ipilimumab, aspirin, low-dose cyclophosphamide and also low-dose radiotherapy. Alpha and beta chains were covered, as first-strand cDNA relied on TRAV- and TRBV-specific primers. The TCRs were subjected to amplification over around 19 PCR cycles employing a constant-region primer in conjunction with a V-primer adapter. Each CDR3 protein gets one entry after TCRdb re-called the reads with MiXCR. This repertoire shows about 9,800 distinct CDR3 sequences, 40% to 55% found once; its top ten account for about 6%.

The TCR originated in a human donor with advanced metastatic prostate, ovarian, gallbladder or colorectal cancer (not recorded which). This table probably holds off-target reads from a library built for another chain. This rearrangement joins TRBV12-3 or TRBV12-4 to TRBJ2-7, with D possibly TRBD1 on 7 matching bases. The CDR3 nucleotides read TGTGCCAGCAGTTCTCAGGGGGGCTCCTACGAGCAGTACTTC. This codes for CASSSQGGSYEQYF.